The clone carrying this T cell receptor (beta chain) came up once. Its matching antigen is unknown. Profiling relied on immunoSEQ multiplex PCR, and the TCRdb table lists in-frame clones only, not all of them. This repertoire shows roughly 45,000 clones, approximately 83% found once; its top ten account for 30% to 35%. The data derive from a study of OX40 agonist ivuxolimab in advanced cancers. Turning to the study itself: In this cohort, patients received ivuxolimab, an agonistic anti-OX40 (CD134) antibody. Eligibility rules accepted prior anti-PD-1, anti-PD-L1 or anti-CTLA-4 therapy, and 30% to 40% had some. Study-wide findings and caveats: Both CD4+ and CD8+ T cell populations in blood had undergone clonal expansion by week 6 at 0.1 to 3.0 mg/kg.

The origin of this receptor is an adult with an advanced solid tumor such as melanoma, head and neck, liver or kidney cancer. The sequences come from CD4+ or CD8+ T cells sorted from blood, collected in a trial of the OX40 agonist ivuxolimab.

CDR3 sequence reads: CASQQGVITEAFF. As DNA, the CDR3 is TGTGCCAGTCAGCAGGGGGTAATCACTGAAGCTTTCTTT. The chain uses TRBV19 and TRBJ1-1, with 7 bases aligning to TRBD1. CDR3 length equals 13 residues. Per germline, CDR1 LNHDA and CDR2 SQIVND (reference sequence). V lost 8 bases to trimming and J lost 4 bases; unmatched junction nucleotides: 7.